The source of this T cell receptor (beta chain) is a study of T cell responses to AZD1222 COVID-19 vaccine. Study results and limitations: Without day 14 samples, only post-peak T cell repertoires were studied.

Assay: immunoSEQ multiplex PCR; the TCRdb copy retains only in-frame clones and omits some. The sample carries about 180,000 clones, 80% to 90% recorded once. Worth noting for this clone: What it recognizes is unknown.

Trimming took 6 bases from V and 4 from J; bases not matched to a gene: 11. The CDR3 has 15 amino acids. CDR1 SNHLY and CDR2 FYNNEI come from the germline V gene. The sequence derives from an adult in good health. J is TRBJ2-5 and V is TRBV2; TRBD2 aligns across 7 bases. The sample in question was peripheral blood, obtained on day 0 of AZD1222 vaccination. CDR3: CASRDSTSLRETQYF. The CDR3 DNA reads TGTGCCAGCAGAGATTCGACTAGCCTGCGAGAGACCCAGTACTTC.